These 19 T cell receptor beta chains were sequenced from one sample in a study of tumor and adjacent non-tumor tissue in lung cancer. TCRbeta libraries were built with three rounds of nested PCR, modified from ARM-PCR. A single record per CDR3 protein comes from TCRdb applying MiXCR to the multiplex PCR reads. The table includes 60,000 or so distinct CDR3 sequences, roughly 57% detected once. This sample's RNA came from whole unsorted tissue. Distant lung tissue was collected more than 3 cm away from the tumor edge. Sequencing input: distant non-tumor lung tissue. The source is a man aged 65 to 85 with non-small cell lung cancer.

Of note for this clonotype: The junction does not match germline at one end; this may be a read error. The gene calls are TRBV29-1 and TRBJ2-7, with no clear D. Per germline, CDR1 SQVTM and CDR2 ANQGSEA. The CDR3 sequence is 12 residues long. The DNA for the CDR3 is TGCAGCGTGGCCGCTGACTCCTACGAGCAGCACTTC. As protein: CSVAADSYEQHF.

DNA for the CDR3: TGTGCCAGCAGTGTATCCCCAACGGGGGTTAGCTACAATGAGCAGTTCTTC. Translated: CASSVSPTGVSYNEQFF. The chain carries TRBV11-2 and TRBJ2-1, with D possibly being TRBD2 (6 bases). CDR3 length: 17 residues. The germline CDR1 and CDR2 sequences are SGHAT and FQNNGV. The V gene lost 6 bases and the J gene lost 3 bases, with 21 bases spanning the gap.

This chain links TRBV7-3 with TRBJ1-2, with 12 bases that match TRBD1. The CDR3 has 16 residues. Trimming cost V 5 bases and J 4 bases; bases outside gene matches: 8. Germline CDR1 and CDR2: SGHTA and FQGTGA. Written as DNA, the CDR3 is TGTGCCAGCAGCCCCGGGGGACAGGGGGCGATCTATGGCTACACCTTC. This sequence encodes CASSPGGQGAIYGYTF.

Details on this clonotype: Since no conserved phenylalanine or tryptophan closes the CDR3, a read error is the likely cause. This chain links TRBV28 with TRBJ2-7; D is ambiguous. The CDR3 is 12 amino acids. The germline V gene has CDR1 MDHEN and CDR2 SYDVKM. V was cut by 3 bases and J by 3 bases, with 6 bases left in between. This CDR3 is CASSLPSYEQYL. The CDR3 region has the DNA TGTGCCAGCAGTTTGCCAAGCTACGAGCAGTACCTC.

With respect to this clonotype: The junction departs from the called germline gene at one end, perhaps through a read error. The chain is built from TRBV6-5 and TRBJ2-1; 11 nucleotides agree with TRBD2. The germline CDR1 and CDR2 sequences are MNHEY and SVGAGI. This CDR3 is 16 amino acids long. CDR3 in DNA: TGTGCCAACAGTGCTAGCGGGGGGCGGGGCTACAATGAGCAGTTCTTC. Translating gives CANSASGGRGYNEQFF.

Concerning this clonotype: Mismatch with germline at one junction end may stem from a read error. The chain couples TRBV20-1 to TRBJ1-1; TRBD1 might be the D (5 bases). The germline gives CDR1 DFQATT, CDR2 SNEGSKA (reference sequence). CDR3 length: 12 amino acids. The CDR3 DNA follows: TGCAATGCTAACGGGGCAAGGCCTGGAGCTTTCTTT. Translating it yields CNANGARPGAFF.

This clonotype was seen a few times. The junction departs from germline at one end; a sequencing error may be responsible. The CDR3 bases are TGCGGTGCTACTGGGACTAGCGGGAGTCCCTACGAGCAGTACTTC. Its protein product is CGATGTSGSPYEQYF. The chain is built from TRBV20-1 and TRBJ2-7, with TRBD2 identical over 14 bases. This CDR3 has 15 amino acids. The germline V gene encodes CDR1 DFQATT and CDR2 SNEGSKA (reference sequence).

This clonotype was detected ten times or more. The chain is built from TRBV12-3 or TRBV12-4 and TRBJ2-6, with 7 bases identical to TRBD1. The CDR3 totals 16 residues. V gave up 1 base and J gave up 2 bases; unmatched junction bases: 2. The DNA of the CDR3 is TGTGCCAGCAGTTTAGGACAGGGAGCTGGGGCCAACGTCCTGACTTTC. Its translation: CASSLGQGAGANVLTF.

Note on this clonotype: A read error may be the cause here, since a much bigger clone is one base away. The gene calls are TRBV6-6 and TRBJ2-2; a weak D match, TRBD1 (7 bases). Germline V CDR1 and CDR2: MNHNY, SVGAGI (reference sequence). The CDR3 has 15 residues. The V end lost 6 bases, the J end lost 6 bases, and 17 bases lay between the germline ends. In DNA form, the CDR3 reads TGTGCCAGCAGCTTTGGACAGGAGGGGGCCGGGGAGCTGTTTTTT. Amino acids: CASSFGQEGAGELFF.

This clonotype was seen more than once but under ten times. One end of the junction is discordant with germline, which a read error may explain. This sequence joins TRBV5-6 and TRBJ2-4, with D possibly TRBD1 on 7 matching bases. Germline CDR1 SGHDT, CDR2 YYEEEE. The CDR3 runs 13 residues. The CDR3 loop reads CATSFDREDIQYF. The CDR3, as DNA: TGTGCCACCAGCTTTGACAGGGAGGACATTCAGTACTTC. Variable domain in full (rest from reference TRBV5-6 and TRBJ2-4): DAGVTQSPTHLIKTRGQQVTLRCSPKSGHDTVSWYQQALGQGPQFIFQYYEEEERQRGNFPDRFSGHQFPNYSSELNVNALLLGDSALYLCATSFDREDIQYFGAGTRLSVL.

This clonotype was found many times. This CDR3 is CASSRGPAIRYTGELFF. The CDR3 bases are TGTGCCAGCAGCCGTGGACCGGCGATCCGGTACACCGGGGAGCTGTTTTTT. The V gene is TRBV11-3, the J gene TRBJ2-2; D is unclear. V was pared by 5 bases and J by 3 bases, with 19 bases between. Germline CDR1 is SGHNT and CDR2 is YENEEA. CDR3 length equals 17 residues.

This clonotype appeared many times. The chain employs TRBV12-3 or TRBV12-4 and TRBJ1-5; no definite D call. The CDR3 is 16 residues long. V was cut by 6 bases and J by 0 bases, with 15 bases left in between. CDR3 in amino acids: CASRPTDGNSNQPQHF. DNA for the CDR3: TGTGCCAGCAGACCGACGGACGGAAATAGCAATCAGCCCCAGCATTTT.

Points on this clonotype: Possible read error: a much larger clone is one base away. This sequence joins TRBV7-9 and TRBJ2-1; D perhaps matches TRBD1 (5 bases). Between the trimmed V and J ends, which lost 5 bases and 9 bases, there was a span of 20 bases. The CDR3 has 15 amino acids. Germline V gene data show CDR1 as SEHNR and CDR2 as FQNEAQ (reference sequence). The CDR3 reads CASSLTRTSSSEQFF. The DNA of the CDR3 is TGTGCCAGCAGCCTGACCAGGACAAGTTCTAGTGAGCAGTTCTTC.

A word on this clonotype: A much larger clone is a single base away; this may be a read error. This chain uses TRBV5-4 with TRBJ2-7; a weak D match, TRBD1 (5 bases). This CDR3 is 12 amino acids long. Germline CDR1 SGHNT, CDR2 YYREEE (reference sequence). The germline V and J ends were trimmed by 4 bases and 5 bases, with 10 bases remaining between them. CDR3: CASSLAGNEQYF. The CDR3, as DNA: TGTGCCAGCAGCCTGGCAGGGAACGAGCAGTACTTC.

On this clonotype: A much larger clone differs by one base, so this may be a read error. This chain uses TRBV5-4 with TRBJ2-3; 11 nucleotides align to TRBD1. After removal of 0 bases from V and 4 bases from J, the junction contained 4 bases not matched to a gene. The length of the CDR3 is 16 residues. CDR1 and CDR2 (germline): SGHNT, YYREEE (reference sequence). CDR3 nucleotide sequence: TGTGCCAGCAGCTTGGTGGACAGGGGGCAGGCAGATACGCAGTATTTT. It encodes CASSLVDRGQADTQYF.

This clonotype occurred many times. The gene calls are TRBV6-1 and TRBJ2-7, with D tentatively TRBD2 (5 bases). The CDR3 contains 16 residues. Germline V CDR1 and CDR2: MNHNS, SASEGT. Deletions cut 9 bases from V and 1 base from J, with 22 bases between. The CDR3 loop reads CASLPRAVVESYEQYF. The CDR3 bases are TGTGCCAGTCTCCCGAGGGCCGTGGTCGAGTCCTACGAGCAGTACTTC.

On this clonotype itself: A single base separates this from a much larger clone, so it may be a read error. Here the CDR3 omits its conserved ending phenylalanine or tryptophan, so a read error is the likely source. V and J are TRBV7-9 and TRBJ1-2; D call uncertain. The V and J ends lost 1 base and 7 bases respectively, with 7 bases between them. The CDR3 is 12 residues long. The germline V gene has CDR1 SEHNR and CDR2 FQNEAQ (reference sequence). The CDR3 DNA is TGTGCCAGCAGCTTAGGGATCGCTGGCTACACCATC. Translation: CASSLGIAGYTI.

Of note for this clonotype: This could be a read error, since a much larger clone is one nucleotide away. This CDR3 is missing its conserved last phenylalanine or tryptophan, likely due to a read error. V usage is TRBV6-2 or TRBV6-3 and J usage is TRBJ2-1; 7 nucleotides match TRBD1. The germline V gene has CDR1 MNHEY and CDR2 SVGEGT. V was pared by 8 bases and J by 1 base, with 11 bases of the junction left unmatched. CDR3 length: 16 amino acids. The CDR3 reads CASQDPGGPSYNEQFL. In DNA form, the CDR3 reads TGTGCCAGCCAAGACCCAGGGGGTCCTTCCTACAATGAGCAGTTCCTC.

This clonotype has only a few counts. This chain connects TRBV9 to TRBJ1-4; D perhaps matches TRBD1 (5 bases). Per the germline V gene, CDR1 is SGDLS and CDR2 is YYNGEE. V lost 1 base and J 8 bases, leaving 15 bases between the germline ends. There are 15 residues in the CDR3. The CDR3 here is CASSVYGGRGEKLFF. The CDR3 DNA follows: TGTGCCAGCAGCGTATACGGGGGACGGGGAGAAAAACTGTTTTTT. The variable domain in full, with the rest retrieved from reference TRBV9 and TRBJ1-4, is DSGVTQTPKHLITATGQRVTLRCSPRSGDLSVYWYQQSLDQGLQFLIQYYNGEERAKGNILERFSAQQFPDLHSELNLSSLELGDSALYFCASSVYGGRGEKLFFGSGTQLSVL.